Listed below are T cell receptor beta chains from one sample, sequenced in a study. TCRdb called the 5' RACE reads again in MiXCR, with one record for every CDR3 protein. In the table there are roughly 69,000 distinct CDR3 sequences, about 20% of which are singletons. The sequenced sample was memory CD4+ T cells sorted from a lymph node. The origin of the receptors is a female donor with breast cancer. Each CDR3 is given with its conserved first and last residue. The D gene is left open where the match is weak. Not every row has a clone size; where given, it reads once, few, many or a size class.

CDR3nt: TGTGCCAGCAGTTACGGGGCGGGAACCTACAATGAGCAGTTCTTC; CDR3aa: CASSYGAGTYNEQFF; len: 15; d_gene: .; j_gene: TRBJ2-1; abundance: few; v_gene: TRBV6-6
CDR3nt: TGCAGTGCTGAAACAGGGACAGTTTCACCCCTCCACTTT; CDR3aa: CSAETGTVSPLHF; len: 13; d_gene: TRBD1; j_gene: TRBJ1-6; abundance: many; v_gene: TRBV20-1
CDR3nt: TGTGCCAGCAGCCTTACTAGCGGGGGGGCGGATACGCAGTATTTT; CDR3aa: CASSLTSGGADTQYF; len: 15; d_gene: TRBD2; j_gene: TRBJ2-3; abundance: .; v_gene: TRBV7-9
CDR3nt: TGTGCCAGCAGCGTAGGAACTAGCGGGAGTTATGGGTACGAGCAGTACTTC; CDR3aa: CASSVGTSGSYGYEQYF; len: 17; d_gene: TRBD2; j_gene: TRBJ2-7; abundance: once; v_gene: TRBV7-3
CDR3nt: TGCGCCAGCAGCTCGACCGGGACAGTTGGGACTGAAGCTTTCTTT; CDR3aa: CASSSTGTVGTEAFF; len: 15; d_gene: TRBD1; j_gene: TRBJ1-1; abundance: many; v_gene: TRBV5-1
CDR3nt: TGTGCCAGCAGTCCATCACGCCAGGGAAGAGGGGGCTACACCTTC; CDR3aa: CASSPSRQGRGGYTF; len: 15; d_gene: .; j_gene: TRBJ1-2; abundance: .; v_gene: TRBV28
CDR3nt: TGTGCCAGCAGTTTAAGACAGCCAAATTCACCCCTCCACTTT; CDR3aa: CASSLRQPNSPLHF; len: 14; d_gene: .; j_gene: TRBJ1-6; abundance: few; v_gene: TRBV28
CDR3nt: TGTGCCAGCAGCTTTACAGGGTACGGGACCCAGTACTTC; CDR3aa: CASSFTGYGTQYF; len: 13; d_gene: .; j_gene: TRBJ2-5; abundance: few; v_gene: TRBV7-2
CDR3nt: TGTGCCAGCAGCACAAGGACTAGCGGAGCTGGGGTTGACAATGAGCAGTTCTTC; CDR3aa: CASSTRTSGAGVDNEQFF; len: 18; d_gene: TRBD2; j_gene: TRBJ2-1; abundance: few; v_gene: TRBV5-4
CDR3nt: TGTGCCAGCAGACCCGGACAGGGGAATTCACCCCTCCACTTT; CDR3aa: CASRPGQGNSPLHF; len: 14; d_gene: TRBD1; j_gene: TRBJ1-6; abundance: .; v_gene: TRBV12-3/TRBV12-4
CDR3nt: TGTGCCAGCAGTTCCCCATCCCCGCTTTTGGGCTATGGCTACACCTTC; CDR3aa: CASSSPSPLLGYGYTF; len: 16; d_gene: .; j_gene: TRBJ1-2; abundance: few; v_gene: TRBV7-2
CDR3nt: TGTGCCAGCAGTGCGACAGAGGAGGGGACCCAGTACTTC; CDR3aa: CASSATEEGTQYF; len: 13; d_gene: .; j_gene: TRBJ2-5; abundance: .; v_gene: TRBV12-3/TRBV12-4
CDR3nt: TGTGCCAGCACCCCGACGGGCGCTGAAGCTTTCTTT; CDR3aa: CASTPTGAEAFF; len: 12; d_gene: .; j_gene: TRBJ1-1; abundance: .; v_gene: TRBV11-3
CDR3nt: TGTGCCAGCAACAGACAGGGGTTTGGCACAGATACGCAGTATTTT; CDR3aa: CASNRQGFGTDTQYF; len: 15; d_gene: TRBD1; j_gene: TRBJ2-3; abundance: many; v_gene: TRBV7-2
CDR3nt: TGCGCCAGCAGCCCTCGCCCCGGGGGGCTACAGGACGAGCAGTACTTC; CDR3aa: CASSPRPGGLQDEQYF; len: 16; d_gene: .; j_gene: TRBJ2-7; abundance: many; v_gene: TRBV5-1
CDR3nt: TGTGCCAGCAGCATCGGGACATCGACCTACGAGCAGTACTTC; CDR3aa: CASSIGTSTYEQYF; len: 14; d_gene: .; j_gene: TRBJ2-7; abundance: .; v_gene: TRBV9
CDR3nt: TGTGCCAGCAGCTTAGGCTTGGTTAGTGAGACCCAGTATTTT; CDR3aa: CASSLGLVSETQYF; len: 14; d_gene: .; j_gene: TRBJ2-3; abundance: few; v_gene: TRBV7-2
CDR3nt: TGCAGTGCCCCATCCTCGAGCTCCTACGAGCAGTACTTC; CDR3aa: CSAPSSSSYEQYF; len: 13; d_gene: .; j_gene: TRBJ2-7; abundance: few; v_gene: TRBV20-1
CDR3nt: TGCAGTGCTAGAGTTCCACTAGCAGAGACCCAGTACTTC; CDR3aa: CSARVPLAETQYF; len: 13; d_gene: .; j_gene: TRBJ2-5; abundance: .; v_gene: TRBV20-1
CDR3nt: TGCGCCAGCTCTCGGACAGGGGACGGGGACTATTCTAACAATGAGCAGTTCTTC; CDR3aa: CASSRTGDGDYSNNEQFF; len: 18; d_gene: TRBD1; j_gene: TRBJ2-1; abundance: .; v_gene: TRBV5-1
CDR3nt: TGTGCCAGCAGTTTTAATCGGGACAGCTACGAGCAGTACTTC; CDR3aa: CASSFNRDSYEQYF; len: 14; d_gene: TRBD1; j_gene: TRBJ2-7; abundance: many; v_gene: TRBV6-1
CDR3nt: TGTGCCAGCAAGGGCGGGAGCTCCTACAATGAGCAGTTCTTC; CDR3aa: CASKGGSSYNEQFF; len: 14; d_gene: TRBD2; j_gene: TRBJ2-1; abundance: .; v_gene: TRBV2
CDR3nt: TGTGCCAGCAGCCTTACGACAGGGGATGGTCAGCCCCAGCATTTT; CDR3aa: CASSLTTGDGQPQHF; len: 15; d_gene: TRBD1; j_gene: TRBJ1-5; abundance: few; v_gene: TRBV4-2
CDR3nt: TGCAGCGTTGGTTCTCCAGGAGATACGCAGTATTTT; CDR3aa: CSVGSPGDTQYF; len: 12; d_gene: .; j_gene: TRBJ2-3; abundance: many; v_gene: TRBV29-1
CDR3nt: TGTGCCAGCAGTTACTCGAGACAGGGCGAATCACCCCTCCACTTT; CDR3aa: CASSYSRQGESPLHF; len: 15; d_gene: TRBD1; j_gene: TRBJ1-6; abundance: .; v_gene: TRBV6-6
CDR3nt: TGTGCCAGCAGCTTCACTACTGAAGCTTTCTTT; CDR3aa: CASSFTTEAFF; len: 11; d_gene: .; j_gene: TRBJ1-1; abundance: few; v_gene: TRBV7-9
CDR3nt: TGCGCCAGCAGCCCACAGCCTCCACGGAACTATGGCTACACCTTC; CDR3aa: CASSPQPPRNYGYTF; len: 15; d_gene: .; j_gene: TRBJ1-2; abundance: few; v_gene: TRBV5-1
CDR3nt: TGTGCCAGCAGGAAATTGGGGGATACGCAGTATTTT; CDR3aa: CASRKLGDTQYF; len: 12; d_gene: .; j_gene: TRBJ2-3; abundance: few; v_gene: TRBV28
CDR3nt: TGTGCCAGCAGTTTATCGCTAAGGGGCACTGAAGCTTTCTTT; CDR3aa: CASSLSLRGTEAFF; len: 14; d_gene: .; j_gene: TRBJ1-1; abundance: few; v_gene: TRBV28
CDR3nt: TGTGCCAGCAGTTTAATCGGGGGATCTGGAAACACCATATATTTT; CDR3aa: CASSLIGGSGNTIYF; len: 15; d_gene: .; j_gene: TRBJ1-3; abundance: few; v_gene: TRBV12-3/TRBV12-4
CDR3nt: TGTGCCACCAGTGTCGAAACAGGGGCCCAGCATTTT; CDR3aa: CATSVETGAQHF; len: 12; d_gene: TRBD1; j_gene: TRBJ1-5; abundance: .; v_gene: TRBV24-1
CDR3nt: TGCAGTGCTAGCGGAACCGGGACGGGGATATCCTACAATGAGCAGTTCTTC; CDR3aa: CSASGTGTGISYNEQFF; len: 17; d_gene: .; j_gene: TRBJ2-1; abundance: .; v_gene: TRBV20-1
CDR3nt: TGCGCCAGCACCCTAGACGGTTACGGATCCTACGAGCAGTACTTC; CDR3aa: CASTLDGYGSYEQYF; len: 15; d_gene: .; j_gene: TRBJ2-7; abundance: .; v_gene: TRBV5-1
CDR3nt: TGCGCCAGCAGCTTGGCCCCTAGCGGGGGGCCAGAGGATACGCAGTATTTT; CDR3aa: CASSLAPSGGPEDTQYF; len: 17; d_gene: TRBD2; j_gene: TRBJ2-3; abundance: .; v_gene: TRBV5-1
CDR3nt: TGCGCCAGCAGCTTTGCGACAGGGAACACTGAAGCTTTCTTT; CDR3aa: CASSFATGNTEAFF; len: 14; d_gene: .; j_gene: TRBJ1-1; abundance: few; v_gene: TRBV5-1
CDR3nt: TGTGCCGGCAGTAGACAGGGAGGTAACGAGCAGTACTTC; CDR3aa: CAGSRQGGNEQYF; len: 13; d_gene: .; j_gene: TRBJ2-7; abundance: .; v_gene: TRBV6-5
CDR3nt: TGCAGTGCTAGGGGCACTGAAGCTTTCTTT; CDR3aa: CSARGTEAFF; len: 10; d_gene: .; j_gene: TRBJ1-1; abundance: few; v_gene: TRBV20-1
CDR3nt: TGTGCCAGCAGCTTGAGCTCGGGGACAGGGACGAGGGCCCAGCATTTT; CDR3aa: CASSLSSGTGTRAQHF; len: 16; d_gene: TRBD1; j_gene: TRBJ1-5; abundance: many; v_gene: TRBV5-6
CDR3nt: TGTGCCACCAGCAGAGTTGGAGGGTATCAAGCCAAAAACATTCAGTACTTC; CDR3aa: CATSRVGGYQAKNIQYF; len: 17; d_gene: .; j_gene: TRBJ2-4; abundance: .; v_gene: TRBV15
CDR3nt: TGTGCCAGCCAAAGCAGGGGTTACGAGCAGTACTTC; CDR3aa: CASQSRGYEQYF; len: 12; d_gene: .; j_gene: TRBJ2-7; abundance: .; v_gene: TRBV7-9
CDR3nt: TGTGCCAGCAGCTTGGGTGCAGCCTCGACTAATGAAAAACTGTTTTTT; CDR3aa: CASSLGAASTNEKLFF; len: 16; d_gene: .; j_gene: TRBJ1-4; abundance: .; v_gene: TRBV5-5
CDR3nt: TGTGCCAGCAGCTTTGGCTACCAAGAGACCCGGTACTTC; CDR3aa: CASSFGYQETRYF; len: 13; d_gene: .; j_gene: TRBJ2-5; abundance: .; v_gene: TRBV7-8
CDR3nt: TGTGCCAGCAGTTTAGCAGGGACTAATCAGCCCCAGCATTTT; CDR3aa: CASSLAGTNQPQHF; len: 14; d_gene: .; j_gene: TRBJ1-5; abundance: few; v_gene: TRBV12-3/TRBV12-4
CDR3nt: TGCAGCTCCTGGGGGTCAGGCTCCTACAATGAGCAGTTCTTC; CDR3aa: CSSWGSGSYNEQFF; len: 14; d_gene: .; j_gene: TRBJ2-1; abundance: many; v_gene: TRBV29-1
CDR3nt: TGCGCCAGCAGCCAGCAACTCCAGGGCGATACGCAGTATTTT; CDR3aa: CASSQQLQGDTQYF; len: 14; d_gene: .; j_gene: TRBJ2-3; abundance: few; v_gene: TRBV4-3
CDR3nt: TGTGCCAGCAGCACAACAGGGAACACTGAAACTTTCTTT; CDR3aa: CASSTTGNTETFF; len: 13; d_gene: .; j_gene: TRBJ1-1; abundance: .; v_gene: TRBV7-8
CDR3nt: TGTGCCAGCAGCTTCCCCGGGAATTCACCCCTCCGCTTT; CDR3aa: CASSFPGNSPLRF; len: 13; d_gene: .; j_gene: TRBJ1-6; abundance: .; v_gene: TRBV7-2